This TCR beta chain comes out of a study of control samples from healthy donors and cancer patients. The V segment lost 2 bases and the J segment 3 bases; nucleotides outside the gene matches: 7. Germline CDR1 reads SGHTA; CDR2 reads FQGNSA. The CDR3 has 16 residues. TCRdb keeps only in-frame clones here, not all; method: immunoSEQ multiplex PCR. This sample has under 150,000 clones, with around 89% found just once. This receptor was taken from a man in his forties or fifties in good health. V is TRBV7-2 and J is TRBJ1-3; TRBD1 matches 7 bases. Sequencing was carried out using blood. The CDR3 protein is CASSLSRGALGNTIYF. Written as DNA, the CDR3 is TGTGCCAGCAGCTTATCCAGGGGGGCGCTTGGAAACACCATATATTTT.